This is a list of T cell receptor beta chains from one sample in a study of cytomegalovirus exposure and HLA in healthy donors. The repertoire was sequenced with immunoSEQ multiplex PCR; TCRdb's copy has only in-frame clones and lacks some. The sample data list approximately 120,000 clones. Sequencing was carried out using PBMCs. These receptors came from a middle-aged man in good health and CMV-seronegative. The CDR3 runs from the conserved cysteine through the conserved F or W. Fields, in order: D gene, V gene, J gene, CDR3 DNA, CDR3 protein. The D gene is left open where the match is weak.

>.|TRBV7-9|TRBJ1-1
TGTGCCAGCAGCTTCCCAGGGTACGGCACTGAAGCTTTCTTT
CASSFPGYGTEAFF
>TRBD1|TRBV11-2|TRBJ1-1
TGTGCCAGCGCCTACACTGCAGGGGGCACTGAAGCTTTCTTT
CASAYTAGGTEAFF
>TRBD1|TRBV7-9|TRBJ2-7
TGTGCCAGCAGCTTAGTGGGGACAGGGGGCTACGAGCAGTACTTC
CASSLVGTGGYEQYF
>.|TRBV9|TRBJ2-4
TGTGCCAGCAGCGCCCTAGGTGGATACATTCAGTACTTC
CASSALGGYIQYF
>.|TRBV19|TRBJ2-3
TGTGCCAGTAGTATAGGAGACAGCTATAGCACAGATACGCAGTATTTT
CASSIGDSYSTDTQYF
>.|TRBV7-8|TRBJ2-7
TGTGAAACGCGCGGGATATCCTACGAGCAGTACTTC
CETRGISYEQYF
>.|TRBV9|TRBJ2-7
TGTGCCAGCAGCGTAGTGGCTAGCTGCCACGAGCAGTACTTC
CASSVVASCHEQYF
>.|TRBV11-1|TRBJ1-3
TGTGCCAGCAGCGACACCCTCACGGGATCTGATATCTCTGGAAACACCATATATTTT
CASSDTLTGSDISGNTIYF
>TRBD1|TRBV5-8|TRBJ1-3
TGTGCCAGCAGCTCAGGGGGGACGAGAAACGTGGGAAACACCATATATTTT
CASSSGGTRNVGNTIYF
>TRBD2|TRBV11-2|TRBJ2-1
TGTGCCAGCAGCTTAGGTGGCGGGAGGGCCTCCTACAATGAGCAGTTCTTC
CASSLGGGRASYNEQFF
>.|TRBV9|TRBJ1-2
TGTGCCAGCAGCGTCGAACAGACCTATGGCTACACCTTC
CASSVEQTYGYTF
>.|TRBV5-1|TRBJ2-3
TGCGCCAGCAGCGCGGTCGATGGCACAGATACGCAGTATTTT
CASSAVDGTDTQYF
>.|TRBV5-4|TRBJ2-3
TGTGCCAGCAGCTTGGCGGGAAGCACAGATACGCAGTATTTT
CASSLAGSTDTQYF
>.|TRBV5-4|TRBJ1-2
TGTGCCAGCGCCTTCGGAAGCAGGGGATTGGACGAAAATGGCTACACCTTC
CASAFGSRGLDENGYTF
>.|TRBV7-3|TRBJ1-3
TGTGCCAGCAGCTTAACCGCTGGAAACACCATATATTTT
CASSLTAGNTIYF
>.|TRBV5-1|TRBJ1-1
TGCGCCAGCAGCTTGGGCAACAGGGTGGAGAACACTGAAGCTTTCTTT
CASSLGNRVENTEAFF
>TRBD1|TRBV30|TRBJ1-4
TGTGCCTGGAGCGACAGGGGGCGGTTCGGGGAAAAACTGTTTTTT
CAWSDRGRFGEKLFF
>TRBD1|TRBV29-1|TRBJ2-7
TGCAGCGTGGGGACAGGGGAATCCTACGAGCAGTACTTC
CSVGTGESYEQYF
>.|TRBV28|TRBJ2-1
TGTGCCAGCACACTACTCAGCGGAGGCGGCTACAATGAGCAGTTCTTC
CASTLLSGGGYNEQFF
>.|TRBV6-5|TRBJ2-3
TGTGCCAGCAGTTACGCTAGAGCCGATACGCAGTATTTT
CASSYARADTQYF
>.|TRBV2|TRBJ2-1
TGTGCCAGCAGTGATACAGGCCTTGAGCAGTTCTTC
CASSDTGLEQFF
>.|TRBV9|TRBJ1-3
TGTGCCAGCAGCGTAGGGGAGTTCTCACGGGGAAACACCATATATTTT
CASSVGEFSRGNTIYF
>TRBD2|TRBV5-4|TRBJ2-7
TGTGCCAGCAGCACAAGCGGGAGAGGGGCCTACGAGCAGTACTTC
CASSTSGRGAYEQYF
>.|TRBV9|TRBJ1-2
TGTGCCAGCAGCCCGGCAGGGGCAGGGGCGGCTAACTATGGCTACACCTTC
CASSPAGAGAANYGYTF
>TRBD2|TRBV11-3|TRBJ2-3
TGTGCCAGCAGCTTAGATGGGCTAGCGGGAGGGCCGAGGAGCACAGATACGCAGTATTTT
CASSLDGLAGGPRSTDTQYF
>.|TRBV10-3|TRBJ2-1
TGTGCCATCAGTGAGGTTTCCGGACTAGAGCAGTTCTTC
CAISEVSGLEQFF
>.|TRBV5-1|TRBJ1-3
TGCGCCAGCAGGACTGGGACAAACTCTGGAAACACCATATATTTT
CASRTGTNSGNTIYF
>.|TRBV12-1|TRBJ1-2
TGTGCCAGAATTTCCGGGACACACTATGGCTACACCTTC
CARISGTHYGYTF
>TRBD2|TRBV14|TRBJ2-1
TGTGCCAGCAGCCAACTAGCGGGAGTAGGAAACGAGCAGTTCTTC
CASSQLAGVGNEQFF
>.|TRBV30|TRBJ2-5
TGTGCCTTGAACAGGGCTCCAGAGACCCAGTACTTC
CALNRAPETQYF
>TRBD2|TRBV27|TRBJ2-7
TGTGCCAGCAGTTTATACGCCAGCCCGATAGTTTCTTGGGCGGGAGGGCCCTACGAGCAGTACTTC
CASSLYASPIVSWAGGPYEQYF
>TRBD1|TRBV10-1|TRBJ2-2
TGCGCCAGCACCGACAGGGGTGCCGGGGAGCTGTTTTTT
CASTDRGAGELFF
>.|TRBV6-1|TRBJ1-1
TGTGCCAGCAGTGAACTGAGTGGCGGTGAAGCTTTCTTT
CASSELSGGEAFF
>.|TRBV2|TRBJ2-3
TGTGCCAGCTGGGCTGGGGCGGGCACAGATACGCAGTATTTT
CASWAGAGTDTQYF
>.|TRBV12-1|TRBJ2-2
TGTGCCAGCAGCTTTGGGGTTCATAGGGACAGGGGGCTTCGGCACACCGGGGAGCTGTTTTTT
CASSFGVHRDRGLRHTGELFF
>.|TRBV10-1|TRBJ2-7
TGCGCCAGCAGTGATGGAGGCTCTCGCTACGAGCAGTACTTC
CASSDGGSRYEQYF
>.|TRBV18|TRBJ2-7
TGTGCCAGCTCACCACAAGATGGCGCGGGCCTGGAGCAGTACTTC
CASSPQDGAGLEQYF
>.|TRBV6-5|TRBJ2-2
TGTGCCAGCGTGGCCCAGAACACCGGGGAGCTGTTTTTT
CASVAQNTGELFF
>TRBD1|TRBV7-3|TRBJ2-3
TGTGCCAGCCGAAAGGGGGCGAGCACAGATACGCAGTATTTT
CASRKGASTDTQYF
>.|TRBV5-8|TRBJ1-2
TGTGCCAGCAGCTTGTACCGGGAGGGTGGCTACACCTTC
CASSLYREGGYTF
>.|TRBV5-6|TRBJ2-2
TGTGCCAGCAGCTTGGCTGTGACAGGGAACACCGGGGAGCTGTTTTTT
CASSLAVTGNTGELFF
>.|TRBV13|TRBJ2-7
TGTGCCAGCAGCATAGAGGACAGTGCCCAAGACGAGCAGTACTTC
CASSIEDSAQDEQYF
>TRBD1|TRBV7-9|TRBJ2-7
TGTGCCAGCAGCCCGGGACAGGGGATCTCCTACGAGCAGTACTTC
CASSPGQGISYEQYF
>.|TRBV7-2|TRBJ2-1
TGTGCCAGCAGCTTTCCCCCCGACAGGACCTCCTACAATGAGCAGTTCTTC
CASSFPPDRTSYNEQFF
>.|TRBV2|TRBJ1-1
TGTGCCAGCAGTTCATTCAGGGACACTGAAGCTTTCTTT
CASSSFRDTEAFF
>.|TRBV29-1|TRBJ2-7
TGCAGCGTGTCTTCGAGGGCGGGATACGAGCAGTACTTC
CSVSSRAGYEQYF
>TRBD2|TRBV11-3|TRBJ2-2
TGTGCCAGCAGCTTGACTAGCGGGAGGGCCGTCGGGGAGCTGTTTTTT
CASSLTSGRAVGELFF
>TRBD1|TRBV7-2|TRBJ1-3
TGTGCCAGCAGCGTGGGGACAGTCTCTGGAAACACCATATATTTT
CASSVGTVSGNTIYF
>.|TRBV30|TRBJ2-3
TGTGCCTGGAGCTCTGTCCAGCGGCACACAGATACGCAGTATTTT
CAWSSVQRHTDTQYF
>.|TRBV7-7|TRBJ2-1
TGTGCTAGCAGAGCGACCGGCCCGTTCAATGAGCAGTTCTTC
CASRATGPFNEQFF
>TRBD2|TRBV7-2|TRBJ2-7
TGTGCCAGCAGCGTGGCCGGGACTAGCGGGAGTATCGAGCAGTACTTC
CASSVAGTSGSIEQYF
>.|TRBV5-1|TRBJ2-7
TGCGCCAGCAGCTTGTCAGGCACTAGCTCCTACGAGCAGTACTTC
CASSLSGTSSYEQYF